This T cell receptor (beta chain) was recorded in a study of CD8+CD57+ T cells in acquired aplastic anemia. Across the whole study: Yields of DNA that came from sorted CD4+ and CD8+ cells averaged approximately 3.5 ug. Reads per healthy sample averaged roughly 9.9 million (CD4+) and approximately 12 million (CD8+).

Turning to this clonotype: One end of the junction fails to match germline, which may point to a read error.

Investigators profiled TCR beta VDJ and CDR3 from genomic DNA template. One entry per CDR3 protein results from TCRdb running MiXCR on the reads. The table includes about 210,000 distinct CDR3 sequences, about 37% detected once. Germline assignment: CDR1 SGHDT and CDR2 YYEEEE. CDR3 length equals 15 residues. This chain links TRBV5-6 with TRBJ1-2, with D possibly TRBD1 on 6 matching bases. The sequence was collected from a human donor in good health, serving as a control. Input material: sorted CD4+, CD8+, or CD8+CD57+ T cells (not recorded which) from PBMCs. The CDR3 sequence: CAGSQSNREHYGYTF. Written as DNA, the CDR3 is TGTGCCGGCAGCCAATCAAACAGGGAACACTATGGCTACACCTTC.